This T cell receptor beta chain originates from a study of blood T cell repertoires in COVID-19. Study at large: COVID-19 samples from acute and convalescent phases originated in the United States, Italy and Spain. The analysed material was cDNA or gDNA that came from T cells, B-cell-depleted T cells, or PBMCs.

Germline V gene data show CDR1 as SGHAT and CDR2 as FQNNGV. V was cut by 2 bases and J by 7 bases, with 8 bases left in between. The CDR3 is 12 amino acids. Repertoires were generated with immunoSEQ multiplex PCR, while TCRdb's copy carries only in-frame clones and drops some. The sample yields over 200,000 clones, roughly four fifths seen once. J is TRBJ1-1 and V is TRBV11-2; TRBD1 is a possible D gene (6 bases). Sequencing input: PBMCs or T cells enriched from blood (not recorded which). This clonotype originated in a man aged 60 to 69 who had recovered from COVID-19. The CDR3 DNA follows: TGTGCCAGCAGCTTAACAGGGATTGAAGCTTTCTTT. This codes for CASSLTGIEAFF.